The clone carrying this T cell receptor beta chain was seen many times. What it binds is unknown. The data were taken from a study of T cells in Graves' hyperthyroidism and ophthalmopathy. Study-level results: Ophthalmopathy and stable hyperthyroidism were told apart by a 13 V-J model.

The TCR beta CDR3 regions underwent amplification using RNA transcripts as the source. The HTBI primer set drove a first-round RT-PCR of the TCR CDR3. TCRdb analysed the multiplex PCR reads with MiXCR anew, one entry per CDR3 protein. The sample lists approximately 510,000 distinct CDR3 sequences; around 21% were seen once. The V gene lost 0 bases and the J gene lost 9 bases, with 12 bases spanning the gap. Germline V gene data show CDR1 as MNHEY and CDR2 as SVGAGI. The CDR3 is made up of 15 amino acids. Uncontrolled infection, other autoimmune disease, pregnancy or lactation barred patients from enrollment. Fresh peripheral blood, about 9.9 ml, yielded the PBMCs.

This sequence joins TRBV6-5 and TRBJ1-6; no firm D call. The sequence was collected from a man aged 18-30 years with Graves' hyperthyroidism. Sequenced material: blood. Here the CDR3 DNA reads TGTGCCAGCAGTTACTCGATTGGTGGGGTTTCACCCCTCCACTTT. Amino acids: CASSYSIGGVSPLHF.